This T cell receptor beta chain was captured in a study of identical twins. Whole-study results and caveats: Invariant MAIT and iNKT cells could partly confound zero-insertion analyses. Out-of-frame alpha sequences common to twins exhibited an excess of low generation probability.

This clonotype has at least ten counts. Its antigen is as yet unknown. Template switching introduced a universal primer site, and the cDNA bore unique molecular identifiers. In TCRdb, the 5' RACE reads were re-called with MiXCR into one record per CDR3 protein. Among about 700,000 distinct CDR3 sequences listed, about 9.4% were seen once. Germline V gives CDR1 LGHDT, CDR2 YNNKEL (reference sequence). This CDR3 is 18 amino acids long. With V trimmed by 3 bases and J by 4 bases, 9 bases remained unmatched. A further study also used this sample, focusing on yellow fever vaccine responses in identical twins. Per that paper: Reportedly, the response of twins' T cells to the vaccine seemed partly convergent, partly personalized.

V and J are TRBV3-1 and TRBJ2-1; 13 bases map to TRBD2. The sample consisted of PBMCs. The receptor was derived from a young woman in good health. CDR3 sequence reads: CASSHETRLAGGYNEQFF. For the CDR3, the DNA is TGTGCCAGCAGCCACGAAACCCGACTAGCGGGGGGATACAATGAGCAGTTCTTC.